This entry features one T cell receptor beta chain sequence. The target antigen is unknown. The entry originates in a study of blood T cells in healthy people across ages. Study-wide points: Any changes in expanded clonotypes were possibly confounded, as donor CMV status remained unknown. Diversity was estimated from one million T cells, and these estimates were considered underestimates.

Together with a sample-barcoded 5' primer, a J-beta primer mix was included in a second PCR lasting roughly 6 to 12 cycles. All cDNA molecules were each tagged by a template-switch adaptor with 12 random nucleotides. From the 5' RACE reads, TCRdb called clonotypes with MiXCR, one entry per CDR3 protein. Among 550,000 to 700,000 distinct CDR3 sequences listed, roughly 29% were seen once. V lost 4 bases to trimming and J lost 5 bases; unmatched junction nucleotides: 4. This CDR3 region has 14 residues. Germline CDR1 SGHTA, CDR2 FQGNSA. Donors were healthy Caucasian individuals from Russia aged roughly 6 to 90.

The TCR comes from a woman between 70 and 85 years old in good health. Sequencing used blood. The chain uses TRBV7-2 and TRBJ1-4; TRBD1 aligns across 7 bases. The CDR3 loop is CASSSDRRNEKLFF. The CDR3 nucleotides are TGTGCCAGCAGCTCGGACAGGAGAAATGAAAAACTGTTTTTT.